This passage covers 25 T cell receptor beta chains from one sample sequenced in a study of OX40 agonist ivuxolimab in advanced cancers. TCRdb's table, derived via immunoSEQ multiplex PCR, lists solely in-frame clones and lacks some. The table includes 84,000 or so clones, 94% detected once. The sample was CD4+ or CD8+ T cells sorted from blood, taken in a trial of the OX40 agonist ivuxolimab. These receptor sequences come from an adult with an advanced solid tumor such as melanoma, head and neck, liver or kidney cancer.

V gene TRBV7-9 combines with J gene TRBJ2-7, with 9 bases that match TRBD1. CDR1 is SEHNR and CDR2 is FQNEAQ in the germline V gene (reference sequence). There are 15 residues in the CDR3. V shed 1 base, J shed 3 bases, and the junction held 4 bases outside the gene matches. The chain's CDR3 is CASSLVQGALYEQYF. As DNA, the CDR3 is TGTGCCAGCAGCTTAGTACAGGGGGCCCTCTACGAGCAGTACTTC. Filled out from reference TRBV7-9 and TRBJ2-7, the complete variable domain reads DTGVSQNPRHKITKRGQNVTFRCDPISEHNRLYWYRQTLGQGPEFLTYFQNEAQLEKSRLLSDRFSAERPKGSFSTLEIQRTEQGDSAMYLCASSLVQGALYEQYFGPGTRLTVT.

The chain uses TRBV29-1 and TRBJ2-7; no reliable D call. V lost 0 bases and J 0 bases, leaving 12 bases between the germline ends. This CDR3 region has 15 residues. Per the germline V gene, CDR1 is SQVTM and CDR2 is ANQGSEA. The CDR3 loop is CSVEDGVLASYEQYF. The CDR3 DNA reads as TGCAGCGTTGAAGATGGGGTCTTAGCCTCCTACGAGCAGTACTTC.

This sequence joins TRBV11-2 and TRBJ2-7; the D gene is possibly TRBD2 (5 bases). This CDR3 is built from 13 residues. Germline loops: CDR1 SGHAT, CDR2 FQNNGV. V lost 6 bases and J 4 bases, leaving 13 bases between the germline ends. CDR3 sequence (DNA): TGTGCCAGCAGGGGCCCGGGGATTTACGAGCAGTACTTC. Amino acid sequence: CASRGPGIYEQYF.

The CDR3 bases are TGTGCCAGTAGTTTTTGGGGTAGCGGGAGTATCTGGAATGAGCAGTTCTTC. Its protein is CASSFWGSGSIWNEQFF. V is TRBV19 and J is TRBJ2-1; 9 bases are shared with TRBD2. The CDR3 is 17 residues long. V shed 5 bases and J 7 bases; nucleotides not matched to a gene: 15. Germline V lookup: CDR1 LNHDA, CDR2 SQIVND (reference sequence).

The chain uses TRBV4-1 and TRBJ2-7; 9 bases align to TRBD1. Germline assignment: CDR1 MGHRA and CDR2 YSYEKL. The CDR3 is 16 residues long. With V trimmed by 2 bases and J by 6 bases, 11 bases remained unmatched. CDR3 amino acids: CASSQLAGTGPLEQYF. In DNA, the CDR3 is TGCGCCAGCAGCCAACTAGCCGGGACAGGGCCCCTCGAGCAGTACTTC.

This rearrangement joins TRBV19 to TRBJ2-1; 10 bases fit TRBD1. The V and J ends lost 3 bases and 7 bases, in that order; junction bases with no gene match: 6. CDR3 length: 15 amino acids. The V gene's germline CDR1 is LNHDA and CDR2 SQIVND (reference sequence). CDR3 sequence: CASSISTGGLNEQFF. The CDR3 coding sequence is TGTGCCAGTAGTATTTCGACAGGGGGCTTGAATGAGCAGTTCTTC.

This chain uses TRBV30 with TRBJ1-2; weak D call: TRBD1 (5 bases). The CDR3 has 13 amino acids. Trimming removed 1 base at V and 7 bases at J, with 13 bases between. Germline V gene sequence: CDR1 GTSNPN, CDR2 SVGIG (reference sequence). The CDR3 region is CAWSAMKRGGYTF. The CDR3 DNA is TGTGCCTGGAGTGCCATGAAGAGGGGTGGCTACACCTTC.

This chain uses TRBV30 with TRBJ1-3; TRBD1 is a possible D gene (6 bases). The CDR3 runs to 16 residues. Germline CDR1 and CDR2: GTSNPN and SVGIG (reference sequence). The V end lost 0 bases, the J end lost 4 bases, and 16 bases lay between the germline ends. CDR3 sequence reads: CAWSVVPGARGNTIYF. The CDR3 DNA follows: TGTGCCTGGAGTGTAGTCCCGGGGGCGCGAGGAAACACCATATATTTT.

This clone was counted a single time. CDR3 sequence (DNA): TGTGCCAGCAGCAAAGCGCGTAGCGGGTTGGGCGAGCAGTACTTC. It yields the protein CASSKARSGLGEQYF. The chain uses TRBV21-1 and TRBJ2-7; the table calls TRBD2, which could not be checked here. TRBV21-1 is shown as a pseudogene. CDR3 length equals 15 residues.

J is TRBJ1-1 and V is TRBV7-8, with D maybe TRBD1 (5 bases). Germline values: CDR1 SGHVS, CDR2 FQNEAQ. V lost 1 base and J lost 3, with 9 bases in between. The CDR3 sequence is 14 residues long. CDR3 bases: TGTGCCAGCAGCTTAGTTGGCAGGGACACTGAAGCTTTCTTT. This translates into CASSLVGRDTEAFF.

V is TRBV9 and J is TRBJ1-2; no firm D call. Germline V CDR1 and CDR2: SGDLS, YYNGEE. The CDR3 sequence is 14 residues long. Trimming shortened V by 0 bases and J by 4 bases, and 10 bases separated the two germline ends. The CDR3 coding sequence is TGTGCCAGCAGCGTAGGTTTCAGCGCCTATGGCTACACCTTC. Its protein is CASSVGFSAYGYTF.

The V and J genes are TRBV28 and TRBJ1-5; no reliable D call. Germline CDR1 is MDHEN and CDR2 is SYDVKM. The length of the CDR3 is 14 residues. Between the trimmed V and J ends, which lost 6 bases and 0 bases, there was a span of 9 bases. The CDR3 DNA is TGTGCCAGCAGCGATCGCCTTAGCAATCAGCCCCAGCATTTT. It encodes CASSDRLSNQPQHF.

The count of this clone is one. V is TRBV20-1 and J is TRBJ2-7; unclear D gene. The germline V and J ends were trimmed by 2 bases and 6 bases, with 8 bases remaining between them. The CDR3 extends over 11 amino acids. Germline lookup yields CDR1 DFQATT and CDR2 SNEGSKA (reference sequence). The CDR3 protein is CSARWAGEQYF. The CDR3 nucleotides are TGCAGTGCTAGATGGGCAGGCGAGCAGTACTTC.

This chain joins TRBV6-6 and TRBJ2-7; tentatively, D is TRBD1 (6 bases). The CDR3 runs to 14 residues. Trimming pared 5 bases from V and 5 bases from J, leaving 16 bases between. The germline V gene encodes CDR1 MNHNY and CDR2 SVGAGI (reference sequence). CDR3 protein: CASSPTGEGDEQYF. The DNA of the CDR3 is TGTGCCAGCAGTCCCACTGGTGAGGGGGACGAGCAGTACTTC.

The V gene is TRBV6-4, the J gene TRBJ2-3, with a possible D match to TRBD2 (5 bases). Per the germline V gene, CDR1 is MRHNA and CDR2 is SNTAGT. The CDR3 spans 12 residues. With 6 bases removed from V and 7 bases from J, the gap between germline ends came to 11 bases. The CDR3: CASSQRTHTQYF. CDR3 bases: TGTGCCAGCAGCCAGAGGACTCATACGCAGTATTTT.

CDR3 protein: CASSSEGIQEQYF. DNA of the CDR3: TGTGCCAGCAGCTCCGAAGGGATCCAAGAGCAGTACTTC. This rearrangement joins TRBV5-4 to TRBJ2-7; no reliable D call. This CDR3 comprises 13 residues. The germline CDR1 and CDR2 sequences are SGHNT and YYREEE (reference sequence). The ends were cut back, 3 bases at V and 7 bases at J, with 14 bases in the middle.

The rearrangement joins TRBV29-1 to TRBJ2-7; 9 positions agree with TRBD1. This CDR3 is built from 12 residues. The J segment lost 4 bases and the V segment lost 4 bases, leaving 2 bases of the junction unmatched. Germline CDR1 SQVTM, CDR2 ANQGSEA. CDR3 nucleotides: TGCAGCGTTGGAGGGACAGGGTACGAGCAGTACTTC. Its translation is CSVGGTGYEQYF.

The chain recombines TRBV5-6 with TRBJ1-4; D unresolved. V was cut by 4 bases and J by 5 bases, with 9 bases left in between. This CDR3 region has 13 residues. Germline V gene lookup returns CDR1 SGHDT and CDR2 YYEEEE. This CDR3 reads CASSPGLNEKLFF. CDR3 bases: TGTGCCAGCAGCCCGGGTCTGAATGAAAAACTGTTTTTT.

The V and J genes are TRBV9 and TRBJ2-7, with D possibly called TRBD1 or TRBD2 (5 bases each). The V and J ends lost 4 bases and 2 bases respectively, with 16 bases between them. This CDR3 spans 15 amino acids. CDR1 is SGDLS, CDR2 YYNGEE, per germline. The CDR3 region has the DNA TGTGCCAGCAGCCTGCCGGGGCCCCATCCCTACGAGCAGTACTTC. Its translation is CASSLPGPHPYEQYF. The full variable domain, completed using reference TRBV9 and TRBJ2-7, is DSGVTQTPKHLITATGQRVTLRCSPRSGDLSVYWYQQSLDQGLQFLIQYYNGEERAKGNILERFSAQQFPDLHSELNLSSLELGDSALYFCASSLPGPHPYEQYFGPGTRLTVT.

This chain connects TRBV21-1 to TRBJ1-3; the tabulated D call, TRBD1, remains unverified against the DNA. TRBV21-1 is described as a pseudogene. CDR3 length: 16 residues. The CDR3 DNA reads as TGTGCCAGCAGCCCCGAGACAGGGAAAGCTGGAAACACCATATATTTT. Translating it yields CASSPETGKAGNTIYF.

This rearrangement joins TRBV9 to TRBJ2-6; D unclear. The CDR3 extends over 15 amino acids. V dropped 0 bases and J dropped 3 bases, with 7 bases sitting between them. CDR1 and CDR2 from the germline V gene are SGDLS and YYNGEE. The CDR3 region is CASSVASGGANVLTF. The CDR3 nucleotides read TGTGCCAGCAGCGTAGCAAGTGGTGGGGCCAACGTCCTGACTTTC.

The chain couples TRBV7-9 to TRBJ2-7; D unclear. The CDR3 covers 12 residues. Germline V lookup: CDR1 SEHNR, CDR2 FQNEAQ (reference sequence). Trimming removed 5 bases from V and 2 bases from J, with 7 bases in between. In DNA, the CDR3 is TGTGCCAGCAGCCCTCGCCCCTACGAGCAGTACTTC. Its translation is CASSPRPYEQYF. The full variable domain, its missing parts supplied by reference TRBV7-9 and TRBJ2-7, is DTGVSQNPRHKITKRGQNVTFRCDPISEHNRLYWYRQTLGQGPEFLTYFQNEAQLEKSRLLSDRFSAERPKGSFSTLEIQRTEQGDSAMYLCASSPRPYEQYFGPGTRLTVT.

The V gene is TRBV5-6, the J gene TRBJ2-7; 8 bases align to TRBD2. Germline assignment: CDR1 SGHDT and CDR2 YYEEEE. The CDR3 is 14 residues long. Trimming cost V 1 base and J 6 bases; bases outside gene matches: 6. The CDR3 region is CASSLYGLASEQYF. In nucleotides, the CDR3 is TGTGCCAGCAGCTTGTATGGACTAGCCAGCGAGCAGTACTTC. Complete variable domain (other parts from reference TRBV5-6 and TRBJ2-7): DAGVTQSPTHLIKTRGQQVTLRCSPKSGHDTVSWYQQALGQGPQFIFQYYEEEERQRGNFPDRFSGHQFPNYSSELNVNALLLGDSALYLCASSLYGLASEQYFGPGTRLTVT.

This chain uses TRBV27 with TRBJ2-1, with TRBD2 as a possible D gene (6 bases). With 3 bases removed from V and 8 bases from J, the gap between germline ends came to 11 bases. CDR3 length equals 13 residues. CDR1 is MNHEY and CDR2 is SMNVEV in the germline V gene (reference sequence). CDR3 region: CASSFPSGDEQFF. The CDR3 bases are TGTGCCAGCAGTTTCCCCTCGGGGGATGAGCAGTTCTTC.

The rearrangement links TRBV30 to TRBJ2-7, with 10 nucleotides matching TRBD1. CDR1 GTSNPN and CDR2 SVGIG come from the germline V gene (reference sequence). The V and J ends lost 0 bases and 4 bases, in that order; junction bases with no gene match: 0. This CDR3 comprises 13 residues. CDR3 sequence (DNA): TGTGCCTGGAGTGTGGACAGGGGGTACGAGCAGTACTTC. Translation: CAWSVDRGYEQYF.